The 10 T cell receptor beta chains listed next were all sequenced from one sample in a study of shared clonotypes between healthy human individuals. Clones were read by immunoSEQ multiplex PCR, and TCRdb kept only the in-frame ones, dropping some. In the table there are approximately 330,000 clones, about 73% of which are singletons. Sequencing was performed on memory CD4+ T cells sorted from blood. Noted subset: CD45RA-negative fraction. Every receptor here comes from a man younger than 40 in good health.

This clone was picked up a small number of times. The chain is built from TRBV6-1 and TRBJ1-2; D not certain. Trimming removed 5 bases from V and 3 bases from J, with 10 bases in between. The CDR3 runs 13 residues. Germline values: CDR1 MNHNS, CDR2 SASEGT. This CDR3 is CASSRDGDYGYTF. In nucleotides, the CDR3 is TGTGCCAGCAGTCGTGACGGAGACTATGGCTACACCTTC.

This clone was observed once. The chain combines TRBV6-5 with TRBJ1-2; tentatively, D is TRBD1 (6 bases). The germline V and J ends were trimmed by 0 bases and 5 bases, with 10 bases remaining between them. This CDR3 region has 14 residues. Germline V CDR1 and CDR2: MNHEY, SVGAGI. The CDR3 bases are TGTGCCAGCAGTTACTCTTATCAGGGGTATGGCTACACCTTC. Protein: CASSYSYQGYGYTF.

As for this clone: A far larger clone differs by one base, so this is likely a read error. The chain uses TRBV28 and TRBJ2-7, with 8 bases aligning to TRBD1. The CDR3 extends over 13 amino acids. Trimming took 4 bases from V and 1 from J; bases not matched to a gene: 0. Germline assignment: CDR1 MDHEN and CDR2 SYDVKM. The CDR3 sequence is CASSWDRSYEQYF. DNA of the CDR3: TGTGCCAGCAGTTGGGACAGGTCCTACGAGCAGTACTTC.

The chain couples TRBV7-2 to TRBJ2-1, with 7 bases matching TRBD2. This CDR3 has 13 residues. Trimming at V came to 2 bases and at J to 13 bases, leaving 8 bases not matched to a gene. In germline, CDR1 is SGHTA, CDR2 FQGNSA. The CDR3 protein is CASSLRAGADQFF. The CDR3 bases are TGTGCCAGCAGCTTACGTGCGGGAGCGGACCAGTTCTTC.

This chain links TRBV29-1 with TRBJ2-5; no reliable D call. The germline V and J ends were trimmed by 4 bases and 2 bases, with 8 bases remaining between them. The CDR3 runs to 12 residues. CDR1 and CDR2 from the germline V gene are SQVTM and ANQGSEA. CDR3 in amino acids: CSVVRQQETQYF. The DNA of the CDR3 is TGCAGCGTTGTACGGCAGCAAGAGACCCAGTACTTC.

This chain joins TRBV5-1 and TRBJ2-3; TRBD1 aligns across 8 bases. This CDR3 contains 13 residues. CDR1 and CDR2 from the germline V gene are SGHRS and YFSETQ. The J segment lost 4 bases and the V segment lost 7 bases, leaving 5 bases of the junction unmatched. The CDR3, as DNA: TGCGCCAGCGCACAGGGGGATCCAGATACGCAGTATTTT. Protein: CASAQGDPDTQYF. Looking up the rest from reference TRBV5-1 and TRBJ2-3 gives the full variable domain: KAGVTQTPRYLIKTRGQQVTLSCSPISGHRSVSWYQQTPGQGLQFLFEYFSETQRNKGNFPGRFSGRQFSNSRSEMNVSTLELGDSALYLCASAQGDPDTQYFGPGTRLTVL.

This clone was detected only a few times. The gene calls are TRBV7-2 and TRBJ2-3; D is perhaps TRBD1 (6 bases). V gave up 4 bases and J gave up 0 bases, with 11 bases separating them. The CDR3 runs 15 residues. CDR1 and CDR2 from the germline V gene are SGHTA and FQGNSA. The chain's CDR3 is CASSYPGQSTDTQYF. Written as DNA, the CDR3 is TGTGCCAGCAGCTACCCGGGACAAAGCACAGATACGCAGTATTTT.

This clone has ten or more counts. The chain recombines TRBV5-1 with TRBJ2-2; possible D gene TRBD1, 5 bases. The germline V gene has CDR1 SGHRS and CDR2 YFSETQ. The CDR3 has 17 residues. Trimming removed 5 bases at V and 3 bases at J, with 20 bases between. The chain's CDR3 is CASSPQPAGADTGELFF. The CDR3 region has the DNA TGCGCCAGCAGTCCACAACCTGCTGGGGCGGACACCGGGGAGCTGTTTTTT.

In nucleotides, the CDR3 is TGTGCCAGTAGCCACCGGGACAGGGACTTTGGGCAGTTCTTC. Residues: CASSHRDRDFGQFF. The J gene is TRBJ2-1, the V gene TRBV19; 9 bases align to TRBD1. V lost 6 bases and J lost 12; bases outside the gene matches: 12. This CDR3 has 14 amino acids. From germline, CDR1 is LNHDA and CDR2 SQIVND (reference sequence).

The chain combines TRBV7-9 with TRBJ1-5; D gene ambiguous. The V gene lost 5 bases and the J gene lost 4 bases, with 12 bases spanning the gap. The CDR3 has 14 residues. CDR1 is SEHNR and CDR2 is FQNEAQ in the germline V gene (reference sequence). CDR3 DNA sequence: TGTGCCAGCAGCCTGGGATCGGGTAATCAGCCCCAGCATTTT. Its protein product is CASSLGSGNQPQHF. Full variable domain (remainder filled in from reference TRBV7-9 and TRBJ1-5): DTGVSQNPRHKITKRGQNVTFRCDPISEHNRLYWYRQTLGQGPEFLTYFQNEAQLEKSRLLSDRFSAERPKGSFSTLEIQRTEQGDSAMYLCASSLGSGNQPQHFGDGTRLSIL.